This note documents a single T cell receptor (beta chain) sequence. Methods used by the authors: For nucleated cells, counts were estimated from reference gene primer amplification. The repertoire was sequenced with immunoSEQ multiplex PCR; TCRdb's copy has only in-frame clones and lacks some. For V, J and clone size, that table is used; D and trimming come from the DNA. The table includes 270,000 or so clones, 83% detected once. The sample belongs to a study of blood T cell repertoires in COVID-19. Overall study context: PBMCs, B-cell-depleted T cells, or T cells provided the cDNA or gDNA that made up the material.

Germline CDR1 reads SGHAT; CDR2 reads FQNNGV. The V end was cut by 3 bases, the J end by 8 bases, with 7 bases between. The CDR3 runs to 11 residues. Sequenced material: peripheral blood. This receptor was taken from a woman aged 45-60 years who had recovered from COVID-19. The gene calls are TRBV11-2 and TRBJ1-1; D uncertain. The CDR3 DNA sequence: TGTGCCAGCAGCTTCGCCAGGGAAGCTTTCTTT. Protein: CASSFAREAFF.